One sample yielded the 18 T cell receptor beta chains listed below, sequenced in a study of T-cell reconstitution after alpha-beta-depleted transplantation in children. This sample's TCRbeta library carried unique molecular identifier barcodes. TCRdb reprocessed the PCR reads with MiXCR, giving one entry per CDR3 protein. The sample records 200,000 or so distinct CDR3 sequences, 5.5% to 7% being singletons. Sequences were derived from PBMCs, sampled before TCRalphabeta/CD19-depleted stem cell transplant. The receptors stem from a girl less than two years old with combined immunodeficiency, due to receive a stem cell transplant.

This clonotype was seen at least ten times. The CDR3 nucleotides read TGTGCCACCAGCAGAGGACCCGACAATGAGCAGTTCTTC. This encodes CATSRGPDNEQFF. The J gene is TRBJ2-1, the V gene TRBV15; no clear D gene. The germline gives CDR1 LNHNV, CDR2 YYDKDF (reference sequence). There are 13 residues in the CDR3. V was shortened by 1 base and J by 5 bases, with 6 bases between the two germline ends.

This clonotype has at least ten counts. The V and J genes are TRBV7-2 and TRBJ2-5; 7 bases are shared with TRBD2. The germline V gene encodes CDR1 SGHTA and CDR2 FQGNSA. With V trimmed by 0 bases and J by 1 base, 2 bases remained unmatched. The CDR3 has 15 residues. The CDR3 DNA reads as TGTGCCAGCAGCTTAGCTAGCGGGCCCCAAGAGACCCAGTACTTC. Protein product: CASSLASGPQETQYF.

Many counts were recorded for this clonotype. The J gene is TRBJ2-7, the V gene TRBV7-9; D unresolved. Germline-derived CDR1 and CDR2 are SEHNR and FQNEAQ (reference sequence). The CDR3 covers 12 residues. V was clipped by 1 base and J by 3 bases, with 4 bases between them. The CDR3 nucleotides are TGTGCCAGCAGCTTAGACGACTACGAGCAGTACTTC. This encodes CASSLDDYEQYF.

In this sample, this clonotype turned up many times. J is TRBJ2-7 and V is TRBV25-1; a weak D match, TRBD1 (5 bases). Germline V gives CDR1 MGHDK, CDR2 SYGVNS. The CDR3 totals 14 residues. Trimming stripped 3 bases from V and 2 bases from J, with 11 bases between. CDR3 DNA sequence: TGTGCCAGCAGTGACCCAGGGATTCCCTACGAGCAGTACTTC. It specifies CASSDPGIPYEQYF.

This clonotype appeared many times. In DNA, the CDR3 is TGTGCCAGCAGTTTAGTGCCGGGTCGTGCGGGTGAGCAGTTCTTC. This gives the protein CASSLVPGRAGEQFF. The V gene is TRBV27, the J gene TRBJ2-1, with D possibly matching TRBD2 (5 bases). The CDR3 has 15 amino acids. The germline gives CDR1 MNHEY, CDR2 SMNVEV (reference sequence). Trimming stripped 2 bases from V and 9 bases from J, with 17 bases between.

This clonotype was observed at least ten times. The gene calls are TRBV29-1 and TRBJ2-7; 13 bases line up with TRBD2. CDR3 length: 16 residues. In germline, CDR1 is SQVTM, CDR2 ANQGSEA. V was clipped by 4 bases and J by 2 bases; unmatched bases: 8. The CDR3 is CSVGDGGLAGAYEQYF. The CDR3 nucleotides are TGCAGCGTTGGGGACGGAGGACTAGCGGGAGCCTACGAGCAGTACTTC.

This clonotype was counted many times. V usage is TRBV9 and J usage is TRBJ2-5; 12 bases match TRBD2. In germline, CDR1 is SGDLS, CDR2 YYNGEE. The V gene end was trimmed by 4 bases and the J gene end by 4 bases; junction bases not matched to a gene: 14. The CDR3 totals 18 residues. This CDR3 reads CASSHPISSGGAAETQYF. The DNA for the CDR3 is TGTGCCAGCAGCCATCCCATCTCTAGCGGGGGGGCGGCAGAGACCCAGTACTTC.

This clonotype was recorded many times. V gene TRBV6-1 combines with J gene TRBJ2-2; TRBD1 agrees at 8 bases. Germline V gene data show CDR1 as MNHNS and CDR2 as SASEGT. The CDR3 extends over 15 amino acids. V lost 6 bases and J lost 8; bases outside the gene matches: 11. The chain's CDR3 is CASSRGPGEAGELFF. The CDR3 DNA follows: TGTGCCAGCAGCAGGGGGCCCGGCGAAGCGGGGGAGCTGTTTTTT.

The DNA of the CDR3 is TGCGCCAGCAGCCAAAGCCCCCTTGGGTCCAGGATTCAGTACTTC. It specifies CASSQSPLGSRIQYF. J is TRBJ2-4 and V is TRBV4-1; no reliable D call. V was shortened by 2 bases and J by 10 bases, with 18 bases between the two germline ends. Germline CDR1 is MGHRA and CDR2 is YSYEKL. The CDR3 loop spans 15 amino acids.

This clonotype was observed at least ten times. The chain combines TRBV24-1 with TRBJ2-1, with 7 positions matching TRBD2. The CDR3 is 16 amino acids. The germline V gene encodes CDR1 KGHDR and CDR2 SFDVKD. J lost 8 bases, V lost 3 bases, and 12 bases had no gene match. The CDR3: CATSDKDKGTIYEQFF. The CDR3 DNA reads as TGTGCCACCAGTGATAAGGACAAGGGGACTATTTATGAGCAGTTCTTC.

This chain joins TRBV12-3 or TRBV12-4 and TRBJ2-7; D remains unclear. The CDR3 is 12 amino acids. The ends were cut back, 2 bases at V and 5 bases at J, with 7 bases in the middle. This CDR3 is CASSLSRNEQYF. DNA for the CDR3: TGTGCCAGCAGTTTAAGCCGGAACGAGCAGTACTTC.

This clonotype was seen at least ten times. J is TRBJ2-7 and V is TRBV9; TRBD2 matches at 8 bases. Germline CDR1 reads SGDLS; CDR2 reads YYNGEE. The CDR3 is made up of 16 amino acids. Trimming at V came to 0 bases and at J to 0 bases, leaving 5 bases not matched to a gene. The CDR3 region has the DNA TGTGCCAGCAGCGTAGCGGGAGCGGGGGACTCCTACGAGCAGTACTTC. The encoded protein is CASSVAGAGDSYEQYF. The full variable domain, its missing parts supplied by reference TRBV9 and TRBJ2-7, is DSGVTQTPKHLITATGQRVTLRCSPRSGDLSVYWYQQSLDQGLQFLIQYYNGEERAKGNILERFSAQQFPDLHSELNLSSLELGDSALYFCASSVAGAGDSYEQYFGPGTRLTVT.

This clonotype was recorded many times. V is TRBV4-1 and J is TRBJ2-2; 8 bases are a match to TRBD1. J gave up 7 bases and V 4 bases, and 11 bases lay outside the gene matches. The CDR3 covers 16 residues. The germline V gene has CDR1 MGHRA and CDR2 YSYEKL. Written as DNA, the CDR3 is TGCGCCAGCAGCCCGACGCCCGGGACAGGCAGCGGGGAGCTGTTTTTT. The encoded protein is CASSPTPGTGSGELFF.

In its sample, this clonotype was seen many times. CDR3 in amino acids: CASSYGSRPSTDTQYF. As DNA, the CDR3 is TGTGCCAGCAGTTACGGCAGCCGACCTAGCACAGATACGCAGTATTTT. The chain couples TRBV6-2 or TRBV6-3 to TRBJ2-3, with D unresolved. Germline V gene lookup returns CDR1 MNHEY and CDR2 SVGEGT. This CDR3 contains 16 residues. The V and J ends lost 2 bases and 0 bases respectively, with 12 bases between them.

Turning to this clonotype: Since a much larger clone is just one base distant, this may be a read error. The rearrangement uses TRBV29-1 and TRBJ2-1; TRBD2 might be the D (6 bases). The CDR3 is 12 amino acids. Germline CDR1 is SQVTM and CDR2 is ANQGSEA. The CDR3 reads CSVGLDYNEHFF. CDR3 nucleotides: TGCAGCGTTGGACTAGACTACAATGAGCATTTCTTC.

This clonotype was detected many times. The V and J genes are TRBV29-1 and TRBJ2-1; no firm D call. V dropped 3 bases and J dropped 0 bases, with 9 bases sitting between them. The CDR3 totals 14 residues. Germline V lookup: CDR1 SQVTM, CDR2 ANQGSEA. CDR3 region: CSVDLPFSYNEQFF. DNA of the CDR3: TGCAGCGTTGATCTACCTTTCTCCTACAATGAGCAGTTCTTC.

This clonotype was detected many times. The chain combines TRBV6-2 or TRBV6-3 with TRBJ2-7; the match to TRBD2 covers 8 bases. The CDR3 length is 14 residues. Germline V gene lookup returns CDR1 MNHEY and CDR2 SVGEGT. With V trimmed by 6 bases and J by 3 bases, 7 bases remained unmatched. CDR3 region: CASREPGRVYEQYF. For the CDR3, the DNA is TGTGCCAGCAGAGAACCCGGGAGGGTCTACGAGCAGTACTTC.

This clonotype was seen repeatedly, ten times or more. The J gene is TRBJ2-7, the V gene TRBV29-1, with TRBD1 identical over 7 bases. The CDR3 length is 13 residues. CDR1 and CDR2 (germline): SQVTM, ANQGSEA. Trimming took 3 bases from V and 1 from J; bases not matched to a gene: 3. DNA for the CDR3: TGCAGCGTTGACAGGGGGAATTCCTACGAGCAGTACTTC. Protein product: CSVDRGNSYEQYF.